The entry below gives a single T cell receptor beta chain sequence along with its context. The antigen is not known. Deletions cut 4 bases from V and 2 bases from J, with 5 bases between. CDR1 and CDR2 from the germline V gene are SNHLY and FYNNEI. This CDR3 is 12 amino acids long. This specimen comes from a study of graft-versus-host responses after intestinal transplantation. General study points: Recipient marrow contained GvH clones, some of which appeared first in ileum or blood. High graft-versus-host to host-versus-graft clonal ratios were seen in allografts of patients with graft-donor T cell macrochimerism.

Only in-frame clones appear in the TCRdb table, and some are missing; sequencing was by immunoSEQ multiplex PCR. The sample gives over 100,000 clones, around nine tenths of which show up once; 0.2% to 0.25% is in the top ten. The sequence was obtained from a human donor who was the organ donor for an intestinal transplant. The V call is TRBV2, the J call TRBJ2-5; D remains unclear. The material was unstimulated CD4+ T cells sorted from spleen or lymph node cells, obtained before transplant. The CDR3 reads CASSGRQETQYF. CDR3 bases: TGTGCCAGCAGTGGCCGGCAAGAGACCCAGTACTTC.